This TCR beta chain stems from a study of human T cells and chemical hapten exposure. This CDR3 is 13 amino acids long. The V gene's germline CDR1 is SQVTM and CDR2 ANQGSEA. With 6 bases removed from V and 7 bases from J, the gap between germline ends came to 18 bases. The time point here: patch test 3, about 24 weeks after DPC sensitization. Specified treatment: therapeutic diphenylcyclopropenone sensitization with weekly scalp DPC. MiXCR, applied by TCRdb to the RACE reads, yields one record per CDR3 protein. The sample includes 85,000 to 100,000 distinct CDR3 sequences, 25% to 35% of them seen just once. This clonotype appeared a few times.

The chain recombines TRBV29-1 with TRBJ1-1; unclear D gene. The sequence derives from a man between 40 and 49 years old with alopecia areata. Some clones in this sample may be carry-over from other donors' samples. Sequencing was performed on whole blood, taken in connection with sensitization to the hapten diphenylcyclopropenone (DPC). The CDR3 spells CSVERPGTHEAFF. The DNA for the CDR3 is TGCAGCGTCGAACGGCCAGGCACCCATGAAGCTTTCTTT.